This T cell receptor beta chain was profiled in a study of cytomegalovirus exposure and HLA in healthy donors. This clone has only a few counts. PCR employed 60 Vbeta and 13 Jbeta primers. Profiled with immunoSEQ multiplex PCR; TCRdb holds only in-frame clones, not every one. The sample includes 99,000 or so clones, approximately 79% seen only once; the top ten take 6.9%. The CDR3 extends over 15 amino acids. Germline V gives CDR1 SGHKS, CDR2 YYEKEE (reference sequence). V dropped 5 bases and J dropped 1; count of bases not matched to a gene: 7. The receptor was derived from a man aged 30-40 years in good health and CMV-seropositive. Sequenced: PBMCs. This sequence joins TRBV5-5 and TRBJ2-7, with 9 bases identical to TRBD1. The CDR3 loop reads CASRSGQGPSYEQYF. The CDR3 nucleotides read TGTGCCAGCAGGTCGGGACAGGGACCTTCCTACGAGCAGTACTTC.